This paragraph covers one T cell receptor beta chain sequence. Its recognized antigen is unknown. Base-call qualities are not available, and no considerably larger clone is one nucleotide away. The CDR3, from cysteine to phenylalanine, totals 15 residues. Only CDR3 DNA is held: 45 bases, read in frame from base 1. CDR1 and CDR2 were assigned from the germline V gene as SGHAT and FQNNGV. V was cut back by 5 bases and J by 6 bases, leaving a gap of 18 bases between them. This entry comes from a study of shared clonotypes between healthy human individuals (TCRdb year 2020). Background for the entire study: Three men and a couple of women, aged 18 to 49 years, made up the cohort. For each donor, CD4 naive and CD4 memory were each given three plates, CD8 naive was given two plates, and CD8 memory was given one plate. To estimate repertoire size and how much clonotypes are shared between individuals, the study performed deep sequencing of blood TCR repertoires from a few healthy adults. Different laboratories and diverse techniques were used to prepare libraries and sequence TCR repertoires, to increase sequencing depth and limit assay-specific biases. Between about 0.94 and 8.9 billion PBMCs per donor were obtained by leukapheresis.

TCR CDR3 regions were amplified from genomic DNA by multiplex PCR using the deep immunoSEQ assay. Genomic DNA extracted from each cell subset was distributed evenly over all wells of several immunoSEQ 96-well plates, and each plate served as one replicate. For sorted subsets, about 200 ng genomic DNA, equal to some 28,000 T cell genomes, was loaded into each replicate PCR. Purified libraries were quantified with a Qubit 3.0 fluorometer, sized on a Bioanalyzer 2100, and re-quantified with the KAPA Library Quantification kit. Each immunoSEQ 96-well plate was sequenced on its own single-read 150-cycle Illumina NextSeq 550 flow cell. In the original analysis: Because the immunoSEQ output held only junctional sequences and lacked quality scores, the filtering could not match the filtering applied to full-length reads. To assign V/J genes and CDR3, sequences were annotated using PyIR, a Python wrapper for IgBLAST v1.9, with IMGT germline references. Reads were removed for weak V/J assignments (E-value above 1e-6), missing CDR3, stop codons, out-of-frame junctions, or ambiguous translated residues. V3J clonotypes were defined by identical inferred V gene, J gene, and CDR3 amino acid sequence. Percentage overlap between repertoires was computed as shared unique clonotypes divided by the size of the smaller repertoire. Repertoire richness was assessed with RTK rarefaction, the Chao1 estimator, and Recon v2.1 estimates of unobserved clonotypes. Generation probabilities for all TCRbeta clonotypes obtained by the gDNA method from a handful of donors were computed using OLGA. TCRdb stores this immuneACCESS table with in-frame sequences only. Part of the clones is absent; in the studies checked, under half of the shortfall reflects unresolved V genes, and no reason is known for the rest. V, J and clone size were drawn from that table, and D and trimming were deduced from the DNA. Counted in this sample were roughly 700,000 clones; roughly 70% of them appeared once. The top ten clones comprise about 1.8% of the sample.

The donors were healthy, HIV-negative adults who had no recently reported acute infections or vaccinations. All donors were Caucasian adults living in Nashville, Tennessee, USA. CD4+ T cells were enriched through magnetic negative selection, after which naive cells were positively selected on CD45RA and the remaining negative fraction served as the memory subset. After blood collection by leukapheresis, PBMCs were isolated using Ficoll-Histopaque density gradient centrifugation and then cryopreserved in the vapor phase of liquid nitrogen. Purity and quantity of every magnetically sorted T cell population were checked by analytical flow cytometry. From each sorted fraction, genomic DNA was isolated and quantified by UV absorbance on a Nanodrop 2000c. The full study reports these points: Clonotypes shared by all four sorted-subset donors showed higher generation probabilities than non-shared clonotypes. Pairwise subsampling indicated that sequencing depth was expected to affect the degree of clonotype sharing among donors. Only blood was sampled, and tissue TCR repertoires likely differ from those in blood. Because the study included a small number of donors, the genetic and exposure-history diversity represented was limited. Roughly 5% of naive CD4, around 3.6% of naive CD8, approximately 2% of memory CD4, and 0.4% of memory CD8 clonotypes were shared across several donors. Incomplete sequencing was indicated by rarefaction of sorted-subset datasets, despite the large sequencing depth. Naive subsets generally had larger estimated clonotype richness than memory subsets did.

The receptor's source is a woman aged 25 to 39 in good health. The chain uses TRBV11-2 and TRBJ2-3; 6 matching bases give a weak D call of TRBD1. Sequenced sample: memory CD4+ T cells sorted from blood. This specimen's cell subset or site label, interpreted: CD45RA-negative fraction. The DNA sequence is given as TGTGCCAGCAGCATGACCCGACAGGCCAAGGATACGCAGTATTTT. This codes for CASSMTRQAKDTQYF.